A single sample gave rise to the 6 T cell receptor beta chains below, sequenced in a study of blood T cells in healthy people across ages. Combining a sample-barcoded 5' primer with a J-beta primer mix, a second PCR ran for roughly 7 to 12 cycles. TCRdb redid the calling of the 5' RACE reads with MiXCR, one entry per CDR3 protein. The table lists around 800,000 distinct CDR3 sequences, 20% to 30% of them singletons, with about 2.9% in the top ten. This same sample was also taken into another study, of T cells of mothers and their children.

Input material: blood. These receptors all stem from a boy between 10 and 17 years old in good health.

The chain couples TRBV6-1 to TRBJ2-2, with D possibly being TRBD2 (6 bases). V gave up 6 bases and J gave up 3 bases, with 11 bases separating them. This CDR3 has 14 amino acids. CDR1 and CDR2 (germline): MNHNS, SASEGT. The CDR3 here is CASSGTGHTGELFF. The CDR3 coding sequence is TGTGCCAGCAGCGGGACTGGGCACACCGGGGAGCTGTTTTTT.

The J gene is TRBJ1-5, the V gene TRBV6-4; perhaps TRBD1 as D (6 bases). From germline, CDR1 is MRHNA and CDR2 SNTAGT. Trimming removed 10 bases at V and 6 bases at J, with 16 bases between. This CDR3 is built from 13 residues. This CDR3 reads CANLWGGGQPQHF. DNA of the CDR3: TGTGCCAACCTTTGGGGGGGCGGTCAGCCCCAGCATTTT.

This clonotype came up many times. This chain uses TRBV10-3 with TRBJ2-5; 7 bases align to TRBD2. Per the germline V gene, CDR1 is ENHRY and CDR2 is SYGVKD. The V segment lost 0 bases and the J segment 2 bases; nucleotides outside the gene matches: 6. CDR3 size: 16 residues. The CDR3: CAISESRLAEQETQYF. The CDR3 DNA reads as TGTGCCATCAGTGAGTCACGGCTAGCGGAACAAGAGACCCAGTACTTC.

The chain couples TRBV7-2 to TRBJ2-5, with 8 positions matching TRBD2. Germline trimming cut 5 bases from V and 0 bases from J; bases unmatched to any gene: 5. Germline CDR1 is SGHTA and CDR2 is FQGNSA. The CDR3 length is 15 residues. Here the CDR3 reads CASSKTSVYQETQYF. CDR3 coding DNA: TGTGCCAGCAGCAAGACTAGCGTATACCAAGAGACCCAGTACTTC.

This chain joins TRBV20-1 and TRBJ1-5; no definite D call. V dropped 4 bases and J dropped 0 bases, with 7 bases sitting between them. From germline, CDR1 is DFQATT and CDR2 SNEGSKA (reference sequence). This CDR3 is 13 amino acids long. The CDR3 loop reads CSAKAVSNQPQHF. The DNA for the CDR3 is TGCAGTGCTAAGGCTGTTAGCAATCAGCCCCAGCATTTT.

A few counts support this clonotype. V and J are TRBV14 and TRBJ2-4, with TRBD1 matching 8 bases. CDR1 and CDR2 (germline): SGHDN, FVKESK. Germline trimming cut 2 bases from V and 0 bases from J; bases unmatched to any gene: 12. CDR3 size: 19 residues. The CDR3 DNA reads as TGTGCCAGCAGCCAAACGGGGACAGGCGTAGTTGGAGCCAAAAACATTCAGTACTTC. Its translation is CASSQTGTGVVGAKNIQYF.